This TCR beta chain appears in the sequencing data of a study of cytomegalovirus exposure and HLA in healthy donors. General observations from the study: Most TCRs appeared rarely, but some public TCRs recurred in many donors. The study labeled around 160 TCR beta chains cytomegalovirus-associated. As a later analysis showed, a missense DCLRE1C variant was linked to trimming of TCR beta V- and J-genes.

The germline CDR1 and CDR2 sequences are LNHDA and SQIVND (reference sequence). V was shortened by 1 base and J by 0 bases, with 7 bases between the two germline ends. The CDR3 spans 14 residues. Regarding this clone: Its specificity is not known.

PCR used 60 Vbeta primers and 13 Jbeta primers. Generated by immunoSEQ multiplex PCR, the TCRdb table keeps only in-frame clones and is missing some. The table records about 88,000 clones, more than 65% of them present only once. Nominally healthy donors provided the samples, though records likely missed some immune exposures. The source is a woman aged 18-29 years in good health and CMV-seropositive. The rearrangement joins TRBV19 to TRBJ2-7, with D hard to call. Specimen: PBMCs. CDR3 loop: CASSIVHSSYEQYF. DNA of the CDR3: TGTGCCAGTAGTATAGTTCACAGCTCCTACGAGCAGTACTTC.